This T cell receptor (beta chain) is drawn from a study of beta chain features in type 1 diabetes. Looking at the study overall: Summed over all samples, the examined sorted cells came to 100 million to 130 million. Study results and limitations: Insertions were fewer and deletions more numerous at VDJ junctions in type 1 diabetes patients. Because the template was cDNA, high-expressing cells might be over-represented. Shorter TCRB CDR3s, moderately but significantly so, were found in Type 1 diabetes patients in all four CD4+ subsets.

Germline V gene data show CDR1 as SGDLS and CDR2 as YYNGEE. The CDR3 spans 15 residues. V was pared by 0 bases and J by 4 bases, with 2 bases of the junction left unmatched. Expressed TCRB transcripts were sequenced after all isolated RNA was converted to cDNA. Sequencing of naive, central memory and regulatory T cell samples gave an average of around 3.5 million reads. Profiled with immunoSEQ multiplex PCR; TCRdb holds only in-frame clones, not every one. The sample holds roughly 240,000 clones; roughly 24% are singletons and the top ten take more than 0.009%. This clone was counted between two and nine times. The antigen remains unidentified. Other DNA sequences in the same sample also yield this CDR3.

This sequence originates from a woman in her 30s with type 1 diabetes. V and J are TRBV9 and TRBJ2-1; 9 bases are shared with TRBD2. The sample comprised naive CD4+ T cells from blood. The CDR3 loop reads CASSVGLADYNEQFF. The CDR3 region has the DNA TGTGCCAGCAGCGTAGGACTAGCGGATTACAATGAGCAGTTCTTC. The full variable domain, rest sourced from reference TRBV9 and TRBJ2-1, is DSGVTQTPKHLITATGQRVTLRCSPRSGDLSVYWYQQSLDQGLQFLIQYYNGEERAKGNILERFSAQQFPDLHSELNLSSLELGDSALYFCASSVGLADYNEQFFGPGTRLTVL.